This TCR beta chain was documented in a study of cytomegalovirus exposure and HLA in healthy donors. Overall study results and limits: Presence/absence analysis assumed near-uniform sequencing depth across donors. A later analysis reported that several of the most significant clusters appeared to be linked to common viral pathogens, among them Epstein-Barr virus. A later examination showed that TCR association rates differed by HLA locus, with DRB1 most and HLA-C fewest. In a later analysis, an Asian-associated ancestry cluster reportedly showed fewer N-insertions than the roughly 730-donor mean.

For this clone: Antigen unknown.

The CDR3 contains 14 residues. With 0 bases removed from V and 7 bases from J, the gap between germline ends came to 10 bases. The V gene's germline CDR1 is SGDLS and CDR2 YYNGEE. The PCR had 60 Vbeta and 13 Jbeta primers. Produced via immunoSEQ multiplex PCR; TCRdb's table is partial and in-frame only. The table shows 120,000 to 150,000 clones, with about 80% occurring only once. This TCR derives from a man aged 35 to 55 in good health and CMV-seropositive. The sample taken for sequencing was PBMCs. This chain uses TRBV9 with TRBJ1-4; D is unclear. As DNA, the CDR3 is TGTGCCAGCAGCGTAGGTAACGGTGGTGAAAAACTGTTTTTT. Translated, it gives CASSVGNGGEKLFF.